A single sample gave rise to the 4 T cell receptor beta chains below, sequenced in a study of CD8 T cells in Susac syndrome. RNA was extracted with the RNeasy kit, and a quantity of about 0.45 to 1 ug was reverse transcribed using random hexamers. TCRdb processed the immunoSEQ multiplex PCR reads anew with MiXCR; each CDR3 protein has one entry. The data contain around 230,000 distinct CDR3 sequences, about 96% of them seen just once; the ten biggest clones take up approximately 0.1%. Sequencing used CD4+ T cells from PBMCs. These receptors were collected from a human donor with Susac syndrome.

This rearrangement joins TRBV24-1 to TRBJ2-1, with 8 nucleotides matching TRBD1. Germline V gene sequence: CDR1 KGHDR, CDR2 SFDVKD. The CDR3 totals 15 residues. The V and J ends lost 4 bases and 9 bases, in that order; junction bases with no gene match: 10. CDR3 sequence reads: CATSDPGQGLGEQFF. The CDR3 bases are TGTGCCACCAGTGACCCAGGACAGGGATTGGGTGAGCAGTTCTTC.

V gene TRBV20-1 combines with J gene TRBJ1-2; D remains ambiguous. Trimming pared 5 bases from V and 5 bases from J, leaving 9 bases between. The CDR3 totals 11 residues. From germline, CDR1 is DFQATT and CDR2 SNEGSKA (reference sequence). For the CDR3, the DNA is TGCAGTGCTGAAGGACGATATGGCTACACCTTC. Translated: CSAEGRYGYTF.

The CDR3 bases are TGTGCCAGCACCCCGTCGCTAGCCAAAAACATTCAGTACTTC. Its translation is CASTPSLAKNIQYF. The V call is TRBV6-2 or TRBV6-3, the J call TRBJ2-4; D not resolved. Trimming stripped 7 bases from V and 0 bases from J, with 10 bases between. The CDR3 loop spans 14 amino acids. Germline CDR1 reads MNHEY; CDR2 reads SVGEGT.

The chain couples TRBV10-3 to TRBJ2-5; no reliable D call. Germline V gives CDR1 ENHRY, CDR2 SYGVKD. The V gene lost 6 bases and the J gene lost 5 bases, with 10 bases spanning the gap. The CDR3 loop spans 12 amino acids. The CDR3 nucleotides read TGTGCCATCAGCCCAAATTTGGAGACCCAGTACTTC. It translates to CAISPNLETQYF.